The 9 T cell receptor beta chains reported below all come from one sample, sequenced in a study of cytomegalovirus exposure and HLA in healthy donors. PCR used 60 Vbeta primers and 13 Jbeta primers. Sequenced by immunoSEQ multiplex PCR; TCRdb stores in-frame clones only, minus some. Among 200,000 or so clones listed, 84% were seen once. Sequencing was carried out using PBMCs. The receptors were sampled from a boy under 18 in good health and CMV-seronegative.

This rearrangement joins TRBV9 to TRBJ2-1; possibly TRBD2 for D (6 bases). V was trimmed by 0 bases and J by 4 bases, leaving 14 bases between them. Germline CDR1 reads SGDLS; CDR2 reads YYNGEE. CDR3 length: 16 amino acids. CDR3 DNA: TGTGCCAGCAGCGTAGGCGGCAAAGGGACTTACAATGAGCAGTTCTTC. Translation gives CASSVGGKGTYNEQFF.

This clone was observed a single time. This chain joins TRBV4-1 and TRBJ2-7; weak D call: TRBD2 (6 bases). The CDR3 consists of 15 residues. Deletions cut 2 bases from V and 0 bases from J, with 11 bases between. The germline V gene encodes CDR1 MGHRA and CDR2 YSYEKL. The CDR3: CASSQSGGSSYEQYF. The CDR3 region has the DNA TGCGCCAGCAGCCAATCCGGGGGAAGCTCCTACGAGCAGTACTTC.

The chain employs TRBV5-1 and TRBJ1-6; TRBD1 agrees at 9 bases. The length of the CDR3 is 15 residues. Germline V CDR1 and CDR2: SGHRS, YFSETQ. J was trimmed by 6 bases and V by 0 bases; bases with no gene match: 1. CDR3 sequence (DNA): TGCGCCAGCAGCTTGGGGGACAGGGCTAATTCACCCCTCCACTTT. Translated, it gives CASSLGDRANSPLHF.

The chain recombines TRBV6-1 with TRBJ2-2, with D maybe TRBD1 (5 bases). The CDR3 covers 16 residues. The germline V and J ends were trimmed by 0 bases and 5 bases, with 13 bases remaining between them. Germline V CDR1 and CDR2: MNHNS, SASEGT. The CDR3 region is CASSEAGQVGTGELFF. The DNA of the CDR3 is TGTGCCAGCAGTGAAGCGGGGCAGGTCGGAACCGGGGAGCTGTTTTTT.

This clone occurred once. This chain links TRBV27 with TRBJ1-1; TRBD1 agrees at 7 bases. J gave up 1 base and V 5 bases, and 13 bases lay outside the gene matches. The CDR3 covers 17 residues. Looked up from germline, CDR1 is MNHEY and CDR2 is SMNVEV (reference sequence). The DNA for the CDR3 is TGTGCCAGCAGTGTATACCCTTGGGACAGAAAGAACACTGAAGCTTTCTTT. Translated, it gives CASSVYPWDRKNTEAFF.

This chain uses TRBV9 with TRBJ1-3; D is perhaps TRBD1 (6 bases). The CDR3 runs to 15 residues. Looked up from germline, CDR1 is SGDLS and CDR2 is YYNGEE. V lost 4 bases and J 4 bases, leaving 15 bases between the germline ends. CDR3 DNA sequence: TGTGCCAGCAGCCCATCCGGGACAAGCGGAAACACCATATATTTT. This codes for CASSPSGTSGNTIYF.

V usage is TRBV7-9 and J usage is TRBJ2-2, with TRBD2 matching 12 bases. Germline trimming cut 0 bases from V and 6 bases from J; bases unmatched to any gene: 8. The CDR3 covers 18 residues. CDR1 is SEHNR and CDR2 is FQNEAQ in the germline V gene (reference sequence). Here the CDR3 reads CASSLATSGRRLAGELFF. In DNA, the CDR3 is TGTGCCAGCAGCTTAGCAACTAGCGGGAGGAGGTTGGCCGGGGAGCTGTTTTTT. Combining the CDR3 with reference TRBV7-9 and TRBJ2-2 gives the whole variable domain DTGVSQNPRHKITKRGQNVTFRCDPISEHNRLYWYRQTLGQGPEFLTYFQNEAQLEKSRLLSDRFSAERPKGSFSTLEIQRTEQGDSAMYLCASSLATSGRRLAGELFFGEGSRLTVL.

J is TRBJ2-1 and V is TRBV13; 12 positions match TRBD2. The CDR3 spans 17 residues. CDR1 and CDR2 (germline): PRHDT, FYEKMQ (reference sequence). Germline trimming cut 3 bases from V and 5 bases from J; bases unmatched to any gene: 8. The CDR3 is CASSFSLAGGVNNEQFF. The CDR3 DNA sequence: TGTGCCAGCAGCTTTAGCCTAGCGGGGGGGGTGAACAATGAGCAGTTCTTC.

This sequence joins TRBV11-2 and TRBJ1-4, with D tentatively TRBD1 (5 bases). V lost 5 bases to trimming and J lost 0 bases, with 13 bases between them. The CDR3 length is 16 residues. CDR1 and CDR2 from the germline V gene are SGHAT and FQNNGV. The CDR3 DNA reads as TGTGCCAGCAGCGGTCACAGGAGACCAACTAATGAAAAACTGTTTTTT. As protein: CASSGHRRPTNEKLFF.